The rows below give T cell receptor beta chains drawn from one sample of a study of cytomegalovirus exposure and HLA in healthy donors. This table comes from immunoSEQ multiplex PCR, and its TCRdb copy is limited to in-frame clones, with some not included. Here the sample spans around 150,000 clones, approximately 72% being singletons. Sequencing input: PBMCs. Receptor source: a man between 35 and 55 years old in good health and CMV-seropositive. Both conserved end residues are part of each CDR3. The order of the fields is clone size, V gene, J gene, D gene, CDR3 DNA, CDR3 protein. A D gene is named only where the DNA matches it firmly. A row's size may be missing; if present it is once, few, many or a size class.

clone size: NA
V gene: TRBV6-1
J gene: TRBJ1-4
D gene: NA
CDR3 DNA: TGTGCCAGCAGCGATACCGGGACTAAATATGAAAAACTGTTTTTT
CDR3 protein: CASSDTGTKYEKLFF

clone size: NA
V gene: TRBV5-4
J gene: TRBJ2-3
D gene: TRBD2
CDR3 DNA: TGTGCCAGCAGCTCTCAGACTAGCGGGGGAGATACGCAGTATTTT
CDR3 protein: CASSSQTSGGDTQYF

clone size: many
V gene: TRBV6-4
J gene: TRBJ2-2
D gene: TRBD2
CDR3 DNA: TGTGCCAGCAGTGAGAGCGGGGGGGACACCGGGGAGCTGTTTTTT
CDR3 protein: CASSESGGDTGELFF

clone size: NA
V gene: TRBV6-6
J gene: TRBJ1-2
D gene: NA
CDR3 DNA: TGTGCCAGCAGAAACAGCCCTGTAGTATTTGGCTACACCTTC
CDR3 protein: CASRNSPVVFGYTF

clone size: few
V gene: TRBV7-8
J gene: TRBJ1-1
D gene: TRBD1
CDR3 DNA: TGTGCCAGCAGCCCCCAGACAGGGTGGCTCGACTCGGCTTTCTTT
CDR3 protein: CASSPQTGWLDSAFF

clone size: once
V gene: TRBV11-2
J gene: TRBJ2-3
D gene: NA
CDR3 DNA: TGTGCCAGCAGCTTAGGGTGGGGCAACACAGATACGCAGTATTTT
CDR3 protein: CASSLGWGNTDTQYF

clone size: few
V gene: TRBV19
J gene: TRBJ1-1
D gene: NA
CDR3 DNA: TGTGCCAGTAGTACAGGGTTTCTCGGCATGTTGAACACTGAAGCTTTCTTT
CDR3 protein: CASSTGFLGMLNTEAFF

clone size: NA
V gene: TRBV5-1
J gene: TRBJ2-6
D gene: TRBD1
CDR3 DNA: TGCGCCAGCAGATTAATTACAGGGGAAGGGTCTGGGGCCAACGTCCTGACTTTC
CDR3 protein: CASRLITGEGSGANVLTF

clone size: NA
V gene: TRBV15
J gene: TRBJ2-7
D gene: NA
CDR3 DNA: TGTGCCACCAGCAGAGAACAGGCCTACGAGCAGTACTTC
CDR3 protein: CATSREQAYEQYF

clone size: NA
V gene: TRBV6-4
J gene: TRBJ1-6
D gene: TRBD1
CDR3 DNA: TGTGCCAGCACCTTACCGCCCGGGACAGGGGTCGATTCACCCCTCCACTTT
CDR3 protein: CASTLPPGTGVDSPLHF

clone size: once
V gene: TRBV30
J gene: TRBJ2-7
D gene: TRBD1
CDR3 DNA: TGTGCCTGGAGTGTTGGGACAGGGCCCATCTACGAGCAGTACTTC
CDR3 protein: CAWSVGTGPIYEQYF

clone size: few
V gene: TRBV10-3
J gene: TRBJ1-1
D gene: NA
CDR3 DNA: TGTGCCATCAGGGGAACAGGGACCCACACTGAAGCTTTCTTT
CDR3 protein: CAIRGTGTHTEAFF

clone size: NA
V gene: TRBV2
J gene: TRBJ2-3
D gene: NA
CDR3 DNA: TGTGCCAGCGGGGGGTGGGATACGCAGTATTTT
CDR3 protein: CASGGWDTQYF

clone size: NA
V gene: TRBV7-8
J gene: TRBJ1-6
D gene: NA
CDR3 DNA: TGTGCCAGCAGTCCCGGCGGGGGGGGGAATTCACCCCTCCACTTT
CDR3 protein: CASSPGGGGNSPLHF